The T cell receptor (beta chain) described here comes from a study of blood T cell repertoires in COVID-19. CDR3 length equals 12 residues. The ends were cut back, 6 bases at V and 8 bases at J, with 11 bases in the middle. In germline, CDR1 is LNHDA, CDR2 SQIVND (reference sequence). Here immunoSEQ multiplex PCR was the method, and the copy in TCRdb shows in-frame clones only, minus some. The data contain about 80,000 clones, 80% to 85% of them singletons. This rearrangement joins TRBV19 to TRBJ2-1; TRBD1 is a possible D gene (6 bases). The origin of this receptor is a man aged 50 or older with acute or convalescent COVID-19. Sequenced input: peripheral blood. The CDR3 reads CASRVQGYEQFF. The CDR3 bases are TGTGCCAGTAGGGTACAGGGTTATGAGCAGTTCTTC.